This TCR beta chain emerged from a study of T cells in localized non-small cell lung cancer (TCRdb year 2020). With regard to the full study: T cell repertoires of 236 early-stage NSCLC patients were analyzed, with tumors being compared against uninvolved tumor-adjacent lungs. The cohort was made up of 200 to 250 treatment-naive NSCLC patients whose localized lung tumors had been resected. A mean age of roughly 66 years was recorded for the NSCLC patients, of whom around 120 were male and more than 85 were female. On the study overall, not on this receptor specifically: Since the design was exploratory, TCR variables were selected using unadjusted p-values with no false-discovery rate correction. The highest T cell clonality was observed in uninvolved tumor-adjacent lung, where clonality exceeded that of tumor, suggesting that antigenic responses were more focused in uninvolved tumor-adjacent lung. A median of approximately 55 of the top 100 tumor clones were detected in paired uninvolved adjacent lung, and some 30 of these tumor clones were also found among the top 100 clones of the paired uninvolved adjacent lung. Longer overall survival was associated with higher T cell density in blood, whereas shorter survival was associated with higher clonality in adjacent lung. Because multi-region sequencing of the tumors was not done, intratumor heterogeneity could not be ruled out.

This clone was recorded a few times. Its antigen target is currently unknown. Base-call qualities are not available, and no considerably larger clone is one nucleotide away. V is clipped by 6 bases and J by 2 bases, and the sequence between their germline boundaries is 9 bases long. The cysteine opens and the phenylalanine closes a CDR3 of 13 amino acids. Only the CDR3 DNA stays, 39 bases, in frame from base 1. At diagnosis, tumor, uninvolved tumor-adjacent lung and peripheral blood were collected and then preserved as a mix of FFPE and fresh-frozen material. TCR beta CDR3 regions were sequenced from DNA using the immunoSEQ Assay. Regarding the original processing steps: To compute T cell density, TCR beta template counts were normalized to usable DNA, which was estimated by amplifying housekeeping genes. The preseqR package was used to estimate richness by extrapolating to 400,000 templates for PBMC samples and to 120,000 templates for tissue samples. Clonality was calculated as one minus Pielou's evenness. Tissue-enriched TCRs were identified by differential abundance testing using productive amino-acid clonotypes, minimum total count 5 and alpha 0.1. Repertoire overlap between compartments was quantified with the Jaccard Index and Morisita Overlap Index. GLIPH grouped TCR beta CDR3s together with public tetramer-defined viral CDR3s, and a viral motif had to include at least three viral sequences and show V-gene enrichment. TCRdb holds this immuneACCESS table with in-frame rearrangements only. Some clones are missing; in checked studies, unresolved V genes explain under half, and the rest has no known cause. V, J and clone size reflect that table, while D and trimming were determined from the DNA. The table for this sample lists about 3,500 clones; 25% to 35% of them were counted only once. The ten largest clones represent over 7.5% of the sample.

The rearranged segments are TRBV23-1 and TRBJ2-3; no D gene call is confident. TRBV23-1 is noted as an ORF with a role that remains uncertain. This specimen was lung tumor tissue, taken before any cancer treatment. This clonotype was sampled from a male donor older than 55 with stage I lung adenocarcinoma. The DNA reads TGCGCCAGCAGCTTGGGGATCACAGATACGCAGTATTTT. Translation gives CASSLGITDTQYF.